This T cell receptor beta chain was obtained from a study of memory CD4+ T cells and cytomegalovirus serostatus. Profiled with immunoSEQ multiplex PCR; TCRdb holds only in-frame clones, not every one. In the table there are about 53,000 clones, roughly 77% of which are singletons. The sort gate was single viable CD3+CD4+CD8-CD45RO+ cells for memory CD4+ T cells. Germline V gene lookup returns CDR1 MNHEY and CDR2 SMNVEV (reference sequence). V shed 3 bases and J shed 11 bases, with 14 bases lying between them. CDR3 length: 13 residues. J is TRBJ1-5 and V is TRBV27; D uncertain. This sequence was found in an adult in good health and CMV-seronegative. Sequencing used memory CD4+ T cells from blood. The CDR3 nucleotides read TGTGCCAGCAGTTTTTCTAGGGCAGGTGCCCAGCATTTT. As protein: CASSFSRAGAQHF.